This T cell receptor (beta chain) was observed in a study of cytomegalovirus exposure and HLA in healthy donors. Study-wide context: Unique TCR beta sequences numbering 95 million to 130 million came from some 200 million T cells in an earlier analysis.

The germline V gene encodes CDR1 KGHSH and CDR2 LQKENI. Losses at the gene ends were 4 bases for V and 0 bases for J; bases not matched to a gene: 7. This CDR3 spans 18 amino acids. The PCR employed 60 Vbeta primers together with 13 Jbeta primers. TCRdb keeps only in-frame clones here, not all; method: immunoSEQ multiplex PCR. The sample consists of tens of thousands of clones, around four fifths of them appearing once. The chain recombines TRBV18 with TRBJ2-5; TRBD2 matches 14 bases. The source material was PBMCs. This receptor was obtained from a man aged 30-40 years in good health and CMV-seronegative. CDR3 in DNA: TGTGCCAGCTCACGAACTCCGGGACTAGCGGGGGACCAAGAGACCCAGTACTTC. Its protein product is CASSRTPGLAGDQETQYF.